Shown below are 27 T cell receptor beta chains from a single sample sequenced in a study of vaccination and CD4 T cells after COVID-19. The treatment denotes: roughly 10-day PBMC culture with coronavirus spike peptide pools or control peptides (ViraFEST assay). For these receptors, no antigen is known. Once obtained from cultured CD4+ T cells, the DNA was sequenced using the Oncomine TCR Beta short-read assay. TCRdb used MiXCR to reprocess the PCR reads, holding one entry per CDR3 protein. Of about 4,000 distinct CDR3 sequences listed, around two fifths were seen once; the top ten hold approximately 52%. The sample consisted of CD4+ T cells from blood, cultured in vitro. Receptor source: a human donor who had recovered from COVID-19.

CDR3 protein: CSASRRPEAFF. In DNA, the CDR3 is TGCAGTGCTAGCAGGAGACCTGAAGCTTTCTTT. V usage is TRBV20-1 and J usage is TRBJ1-1; D unclear. V lost 3 bases and J lost 6, with 8 bases in between. Germline values: CDR1 DFQATT, CDR2 SNEGSKA (reference sequence). CDR3 length: 11 residues.

DNA of the CDR3: TGTGCCAGCAGCTTAGTCGCTAGCGGGACGCATACGCAGTATTTT. It specifies CASSLVASGTHTQYF. The V gene is TRBV7-2, the J gene TRBJ2-3; 9 bases are shared with TRBD2. The CDR3 spans 15 residues. Germline V gives CDR1 SGHTA, CDR2 FQGNSA. J lost 7 bases, V lost 1 base, and 6 bases had no gene match.

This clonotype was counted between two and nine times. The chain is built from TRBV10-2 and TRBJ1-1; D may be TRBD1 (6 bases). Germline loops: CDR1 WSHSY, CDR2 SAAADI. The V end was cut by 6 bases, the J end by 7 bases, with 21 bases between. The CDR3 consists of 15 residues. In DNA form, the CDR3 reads TGCGCCAGCAGGCCCGAGGGGGGAATCCTAGGTGAAGCTTTCTTT. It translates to CASRPEGGILGEAFF.

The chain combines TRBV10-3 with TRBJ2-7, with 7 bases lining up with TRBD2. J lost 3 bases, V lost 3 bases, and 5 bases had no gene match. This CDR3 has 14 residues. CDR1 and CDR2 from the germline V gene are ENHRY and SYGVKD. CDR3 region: CAISDIAGRYEQYF. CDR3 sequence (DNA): TGTGCCATCAGTGATATAGCGGGCCGCTACGAGCAGTACTTC.

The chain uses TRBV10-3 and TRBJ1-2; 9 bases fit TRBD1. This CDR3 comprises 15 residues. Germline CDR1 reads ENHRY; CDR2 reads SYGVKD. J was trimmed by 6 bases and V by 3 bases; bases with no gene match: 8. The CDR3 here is CAISDALRQGDGYTF. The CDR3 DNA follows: TGTGCCATCAGTGACGCGCTTCGACAGGGGGATGGCTACACCTTC.

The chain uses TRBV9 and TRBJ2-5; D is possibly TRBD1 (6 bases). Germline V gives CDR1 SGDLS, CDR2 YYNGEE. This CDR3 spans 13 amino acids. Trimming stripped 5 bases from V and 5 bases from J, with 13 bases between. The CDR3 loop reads CASSATQGETQYF. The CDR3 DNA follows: TGTGCCAGCAGTGCTACTCAGGGGGAGACCCAGTACTTC.

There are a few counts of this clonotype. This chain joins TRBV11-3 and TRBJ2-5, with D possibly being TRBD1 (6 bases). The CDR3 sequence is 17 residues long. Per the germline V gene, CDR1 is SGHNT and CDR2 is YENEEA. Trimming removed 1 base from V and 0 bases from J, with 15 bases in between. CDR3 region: CASSLVSGDLYQETQYF. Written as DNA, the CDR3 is TGTGCCAGCAGCTTAGTTTCAGGGGACCTCTACCAAGAGACCCAGTACTTC. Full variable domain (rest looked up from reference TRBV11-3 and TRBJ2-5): EAGVVQSPRYKIIEKKQPVAFWCNPISGHNTLYWYLQNLGQGPELLIRYENEEAVDDSQLPKDRFSAERLKGVDSTLKIQPAELGDSAVYLCASSLVSGDLYQETQYFGPGTRLLVL.

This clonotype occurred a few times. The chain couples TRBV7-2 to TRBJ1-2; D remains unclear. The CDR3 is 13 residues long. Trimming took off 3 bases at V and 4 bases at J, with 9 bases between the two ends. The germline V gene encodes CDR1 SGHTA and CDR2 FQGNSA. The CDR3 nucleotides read TGTGCCAGCAGCTTGAAGACGGGCTATGGCTACACCTTC. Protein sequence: CASSLKTGYGYTF.

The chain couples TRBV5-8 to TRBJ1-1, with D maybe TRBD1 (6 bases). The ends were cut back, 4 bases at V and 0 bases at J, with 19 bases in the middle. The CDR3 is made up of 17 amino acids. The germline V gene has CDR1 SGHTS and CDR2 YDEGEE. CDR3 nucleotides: TGTGCCAGCAGCCTGGGTGGGGGCCGGACACTGAACACTGAAGCTTTCTTT. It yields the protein CASSLGGGRTLNTEAFF.

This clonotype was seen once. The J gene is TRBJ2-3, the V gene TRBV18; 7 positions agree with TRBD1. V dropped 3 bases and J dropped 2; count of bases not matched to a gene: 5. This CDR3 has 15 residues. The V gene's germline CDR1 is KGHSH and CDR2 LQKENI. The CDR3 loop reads CASSPSGGVTDTQYF. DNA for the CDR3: TGTGCCAGCTCACCCTCAGGGGGTGTCACAGATACGCAGTATTTT.

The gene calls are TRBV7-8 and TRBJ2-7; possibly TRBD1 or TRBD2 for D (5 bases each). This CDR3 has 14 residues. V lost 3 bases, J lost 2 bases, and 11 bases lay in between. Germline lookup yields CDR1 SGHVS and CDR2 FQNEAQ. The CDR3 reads CASSFARGPYEQYF. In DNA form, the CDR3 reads TGTGCCAGCAGCTTTGCTCGGGGACCCTACGAGCAGTACTTC.

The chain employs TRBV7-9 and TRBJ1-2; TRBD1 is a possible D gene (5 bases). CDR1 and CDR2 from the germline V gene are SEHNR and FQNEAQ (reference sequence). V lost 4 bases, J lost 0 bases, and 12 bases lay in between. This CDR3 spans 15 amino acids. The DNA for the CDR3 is TGTGCCAGCAGCTCGACAGCCTCAGCTAACTATGGCTACACCTTC. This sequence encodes CASSSTASANYGYTF.

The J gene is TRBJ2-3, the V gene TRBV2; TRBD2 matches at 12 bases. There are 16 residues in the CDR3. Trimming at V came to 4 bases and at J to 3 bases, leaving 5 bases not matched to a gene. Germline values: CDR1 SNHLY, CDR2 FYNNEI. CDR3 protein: CASSAGLAGPTDTQYF. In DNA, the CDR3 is TGTGCCAGCAGTGCCGGACTAGCGGGGCCAACAGATACGCAGTATTTT.

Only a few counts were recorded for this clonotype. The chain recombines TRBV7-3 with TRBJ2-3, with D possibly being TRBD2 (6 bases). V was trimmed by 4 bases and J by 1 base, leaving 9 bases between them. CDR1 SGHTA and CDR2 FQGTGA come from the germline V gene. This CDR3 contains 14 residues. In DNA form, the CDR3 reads TGTGCCAGCAGCTCACTAGCTGGCACAGATACGCAGTATTTT. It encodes CASSSLAGTDTQYF.

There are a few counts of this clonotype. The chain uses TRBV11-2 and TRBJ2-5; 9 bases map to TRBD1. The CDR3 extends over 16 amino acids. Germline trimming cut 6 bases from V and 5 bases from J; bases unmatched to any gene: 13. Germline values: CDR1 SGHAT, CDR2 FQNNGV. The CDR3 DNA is TGTGCCAGCAGAAGGGACAGGGTTAGCCCTTTTGAGACCCAGTACTTC. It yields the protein CASRRDRVSPFETQYF. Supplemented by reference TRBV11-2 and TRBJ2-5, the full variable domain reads EAGVAQSPRYKIIEKRQSVAFWCNPISGHATLYWYQQILGQGPKLLIQFQNNGVVDDSQLPKDRFSAERLKGVDSTLKIQPAKLEDSAVYLCASRRDRVSPFETQYFGPGTRLLVL.

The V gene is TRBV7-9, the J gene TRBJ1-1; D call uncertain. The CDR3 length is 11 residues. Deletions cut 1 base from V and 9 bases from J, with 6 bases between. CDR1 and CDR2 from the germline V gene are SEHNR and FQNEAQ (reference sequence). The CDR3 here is CASSLVVQAFF. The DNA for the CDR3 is TGTGCCAGCAGCTTAGTTGTGCAAGCTTTCTTT.

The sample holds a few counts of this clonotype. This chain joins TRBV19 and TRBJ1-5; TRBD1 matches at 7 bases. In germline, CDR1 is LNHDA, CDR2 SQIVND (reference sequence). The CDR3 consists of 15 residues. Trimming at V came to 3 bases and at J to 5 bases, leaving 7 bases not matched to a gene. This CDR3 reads CASSIRQGGDQPQHF. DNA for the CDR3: TGTGCCAGTAGTATCCGACAGGGTGGGGATCAGCCCCAGCATTTT. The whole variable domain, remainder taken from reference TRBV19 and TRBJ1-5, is DGGITQSPKYLFRKEGQNVTLSCEQNLNHDAMYWYRQDPGQGLRLIYYSQIVNDFQKGDIAEGYSVSREKKESFPLTVTSAQKNPTAFYLCASSIRQGGDQPQHFGDGTRLSIL.

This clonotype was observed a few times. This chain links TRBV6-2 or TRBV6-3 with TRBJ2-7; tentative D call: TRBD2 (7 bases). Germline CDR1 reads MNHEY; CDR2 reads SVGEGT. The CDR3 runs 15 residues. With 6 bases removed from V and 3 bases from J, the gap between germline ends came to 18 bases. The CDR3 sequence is CASSSVIRGGYEQYF. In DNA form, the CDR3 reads TGTGCCAGCAGCTCCGTTATTAGGGGGGGCTACGAGCAGTACTTC.

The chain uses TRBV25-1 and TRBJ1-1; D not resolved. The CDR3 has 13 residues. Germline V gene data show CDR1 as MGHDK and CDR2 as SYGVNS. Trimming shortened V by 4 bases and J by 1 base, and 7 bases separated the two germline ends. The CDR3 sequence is CASSGLGNTEAFF. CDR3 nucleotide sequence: TGTGCCAGCAGTGGCCTTGGGAACACTGAAGCTTTCTTT.

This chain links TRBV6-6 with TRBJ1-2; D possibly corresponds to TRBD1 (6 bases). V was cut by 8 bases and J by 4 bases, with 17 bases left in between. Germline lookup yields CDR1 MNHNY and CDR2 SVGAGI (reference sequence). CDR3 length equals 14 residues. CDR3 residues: CASGLDRSPYGYTF. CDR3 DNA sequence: TGTGCCAGCGGCCTCGACAGGTCCCCCTATGGCTACACCTTC.

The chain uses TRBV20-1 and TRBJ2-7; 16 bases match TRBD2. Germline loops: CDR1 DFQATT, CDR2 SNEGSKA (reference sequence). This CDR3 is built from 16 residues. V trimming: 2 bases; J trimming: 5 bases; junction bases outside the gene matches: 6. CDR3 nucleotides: TGCAGTGCTAGACCGGGACTAGCGGGAGGGCATCACGAGCAGTACTTC. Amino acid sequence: CSARPGLAGGHHEQYF.

The CDR3 nucleotides are TGCAGTGCTAGAGGGTTCGTACCCGGGACAAGCTCCTACGAGCAGTACTTC. Translation gives CSARGFVPGTSSYEQYF. The chain employs TRBV20-1 and TRBJ2-7; tentative D call: TRBD1 (6 bases). Germline lookup yields CDR1 DFQATT and CDR2 SNEGSKA (reference sequence). The CDR3 contains 17 residues. Trimming pared 1 base from V and 0 bases from J, leaving 19 bases between.

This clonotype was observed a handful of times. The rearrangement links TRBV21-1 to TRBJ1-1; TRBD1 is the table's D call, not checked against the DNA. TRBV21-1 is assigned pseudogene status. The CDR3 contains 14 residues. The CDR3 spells CASSSGQGFTEAFF. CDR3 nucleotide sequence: TGTGCCAGCAGCTCGGGACAGGGGTTCACTGAAGCTTTCTTT.

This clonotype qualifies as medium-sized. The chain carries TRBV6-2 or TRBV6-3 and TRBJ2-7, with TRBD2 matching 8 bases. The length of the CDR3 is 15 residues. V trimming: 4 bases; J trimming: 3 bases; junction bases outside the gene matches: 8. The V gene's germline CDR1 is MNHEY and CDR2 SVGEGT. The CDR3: CASSLVSAGGYEQYF. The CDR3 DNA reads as TGTGCCAGCAGTTTAGTGTCTGCGGGGGGCTACGAGCAGTACTTC.

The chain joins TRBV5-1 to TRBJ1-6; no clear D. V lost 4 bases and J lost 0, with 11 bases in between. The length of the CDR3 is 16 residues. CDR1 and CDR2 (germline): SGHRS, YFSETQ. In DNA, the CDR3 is TGCGCCAGCAGCCTCCAAGGGAGCTCCTATAATTCACCCCTCCACTTT. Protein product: CASSLQGSSYNSPLHF.

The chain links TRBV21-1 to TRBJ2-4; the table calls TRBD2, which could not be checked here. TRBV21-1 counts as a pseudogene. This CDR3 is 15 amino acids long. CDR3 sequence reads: CASSKTPEGKNIQYF. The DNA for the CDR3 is TGTGCCAGCAGCAAAACGCCGGAGGGGAAAAACATTCAGTACTTC.

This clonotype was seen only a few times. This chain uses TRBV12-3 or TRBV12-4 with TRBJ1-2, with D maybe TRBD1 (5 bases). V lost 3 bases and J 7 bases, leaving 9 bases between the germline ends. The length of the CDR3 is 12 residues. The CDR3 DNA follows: TGTGCCAGCAGTTTCGGGGCAGGTGGCTACACCTTC. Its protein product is CASSFGAGGYTF.